This record concerns one T cell receptor (beta chain) sequence. This clonotype was recorded a few times. It has no known antigen specificity. There are no base qualities to consult, and no much larger clone falls within one base. The germline V gene (reference sequence) provides CDR1 MNHEY and CDR2 SMNVEV. V is pruned by 5 bases and J by 7 bases, leaving 4 bases of the junction without a gene match. Reading from cysteine to phenylalanine, the CDR3 counts 14 amino acids. Only the CDR3 region is kept as DNA, spanning 42 bases read in frame from base 1. These data are taken from a study of CD8 T cells in Susac syndrome (dated by TCRdb to about 2019). Looking at the study overall: Whether CD8+ T cell activation and differentiation in Susac syndrome was antigen driven was tested using repertoire sequencing. The study compared CD8+ T cell repertoire clonality among 12 healthy donors, about 14 Susac syndrome patients and 15 multiple sclerosis patients. Study-wide findings and limitations: The study acknowledged that relatively few individuals were included in the TCR sequencing and HLA analysis.

RNA was extracted using the RNeasy kit, and roughly 0.5 to 1 microgram was reverse transcribed with random hexamers. The immunoSEQ multiplex PCR assay, which covers 54 Vbeta and 13 Jbeta segments, was used to amplify TCR beta CDR3 regions. PCR amplification bias was corrected using a synthetic template baseline for primer optimization and computational correction. In the authors' own workflow: Reads were assigned to V, D and J genes according to IMGT and analyzed in immunoSEQ Analyzer, with only productive sequences retained. To calculate clonality, Shannon entropy was normalized by log2 of the number of productive unique sequences and then subtracted from one. Public and private clones were assessed among the 100 most prevalent clones of each patient and control. A clone was defined as Susac-specific if it was absent from the healthy and MS cohorts, from over 1,000 published viral clones and from other ImmuneACCESS disease sequences. Using fastp trimming at Q25 and MiXCR clonotype assembly, TCRdb reanalyzed the public sequencing data and kept in-frame beta chains. Each record represents a unique CDR3 protein, reported with the most common genes and DNA among its rows. The V and J calls and clone size come from TCRdb's table, not from the authors' own analysis. The sample profile shows more than 200,000 distinct CDR3 sequences; around 90% of them were found once. The top ten clonotypes cover about 0.12% of the sample.

Peripheral blood CD8+ and CD4+ T cells from healthy donors, Susac syndrome patients and multiple sclerosis patients were profiled using high-throughput TCR beta sequencing. Multiple sclerosis controls were treatment-naive patients with stable or active relapsing-remitting disease fulfilling revised McDonald criteria. CD8+ TEMRA cells were enriched by FACS, while bulk CD8+ and CD4+ T cells were purified by magnetic negative isolation. Blood was collected in EDTA tubes and processed within 24 hours, with PBMCs isolated through density gradient centrifugation. PBMCs intended for TCR sequencing were frozen in liquid nitrogen and were later thawed in a 37 degrees C water bath. A purity of at least 90% was achieved for sorted or isolated CD4+, CD8+ and CD8+ TEMRA cells.

Sequencing input: CD8+ T cells from PBMCs. The clonotype comes from a human donor with multiple sclerosis. The V and J genes are TRBV27 and TRBJ2-2; 10 nucleotides in the junction match TRBD1. In nucleotides, the sequence is TGTGCCAGCAGTGGACAGGGGGTGGTCGGGGAGCTGTTTTTT. It translates as CASSGQGVVGELFF.